This section outlines one T cell receptor beta chain sequence together with its context. The data derive from a study of blood T cell repertoires in COVID-19. Turning to the study itself: Acute and convalescent COVID-19 specimens originated in the United States, Italy and Spain. Nucleic acid was either cDNA or gDNA, and it came from T cells, B-cell-depleted T cells, or PBMCs.

The CDR3 totals 14 residues. V trimming: 0 bases; J trimming: 8 bases; junction bases outside the gene matches: 3. The germline gives CDR1 WSHSY, CDR2 SAAADI. In the source study's methods: Reference gene primer amplification in the assay estimated nucleated cell counts. Only in-frame clones appear in the TCRdb table, and some are missing; sequencing was by immunoSEQ multiplex PCR. V, J and clone size are those of that table, while D and trimming were read from the DNA. The data contain around 46,000 clones, roughly 88% of them singletons. The clonotype comes from a human donor in a cohort sampled during active COVID-19. The specimen sequenced was peripheral blood. The rearrangement links TRBV10-2 to TRBJ1-3, with 8 nucleotides matching TRBD1. The CDR3 region is CASSESTQGDTIYF. Written as DNA, the CDR3 is TGCGCCAGCAGTGAGTCCACACAGGGGGACACCATATATTTT.